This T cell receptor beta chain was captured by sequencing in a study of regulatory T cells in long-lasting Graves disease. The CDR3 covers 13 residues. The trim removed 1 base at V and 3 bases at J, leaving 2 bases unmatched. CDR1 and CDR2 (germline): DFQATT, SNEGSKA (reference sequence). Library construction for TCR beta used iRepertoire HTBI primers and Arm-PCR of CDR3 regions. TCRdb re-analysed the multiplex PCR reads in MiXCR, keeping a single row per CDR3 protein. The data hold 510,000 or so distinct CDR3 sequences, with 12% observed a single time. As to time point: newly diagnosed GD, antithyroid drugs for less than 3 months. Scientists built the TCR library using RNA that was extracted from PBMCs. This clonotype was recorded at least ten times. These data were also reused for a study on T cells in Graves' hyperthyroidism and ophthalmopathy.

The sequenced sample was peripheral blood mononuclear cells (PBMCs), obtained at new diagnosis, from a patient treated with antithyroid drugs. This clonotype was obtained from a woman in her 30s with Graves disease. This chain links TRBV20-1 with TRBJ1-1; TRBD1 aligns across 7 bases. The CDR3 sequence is CSARVQGDTEAFF. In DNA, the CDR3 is TGCAGTGCTAGAGTTCAGGGGGACACTGAAGCTTTCTTT.